The 3 T cell receptor beta chains given below trace back to one sample, sequenced in a study of OX40 agonist ivuxolimab in advanced cancers. Library preparation was by the immunoSEQ multiplex PCR assay. TCRdb holds this immuneACCESS table with in-frame rearrangements only. Some clones are missing; in checked studies, unresolved V genes explain under half, and the rest has no known cause. This sample has about 82,000 clones in its table, and 85% of those were observed once. 0.2% to 0.25% of the sample goes to the ten largest clones. Sequencing was performed on CD4+ or CD8+ T cells sorted from blood, taken in a trial of the OX40 agonist ivuxolimab. These TCRs come from an adult with an advanced solid tumor such as melanoma, head and neck, liver or kidney cancer.

This clone was seen once. The gene calls are TRBV7-2 and TRBJ2-5; 13 nucleotides match TRBD2. V lost 5 bases, J lost 4 bases, and 10 bases stayed unmatched. Germline-derived CDR1 and CDR2 are SGHTA and FQGNSA. The length of the CDR3 is 17 residues. CDR3 sequence (DNA): TGTGCCAGCAGCCCATGGACTAGCGGGAGATGGGTAGAGACCCAGTACTTC. Protein: CASSPWTSGRWVETQYF.

The CDR3 sequence: CASSLVSDTEAFF. The CDR3 DNA is TGTGCCAGCAGCTTAGTGTCAGACACTGAAGCTTTCTTT. The chain combines TRBV11-3 with TRBJ1-1; unclear D gene. The CDR3 consists of 13 residues. V was trimmed by 1 base and J by 3 bases, leaving 6 bases between them. CDR1 and CDR2 (germline): SGHNT, YENEEA.

V gene TRBV27 combines with J gene TRBJ1-1; 8 nucleotides match TRBD1. V lost 3 bases to trimming and J lost 5 bases; unmatched junction nucleotides: 5. In germline, CDR1 is MNHEY, CDR2 SMNVEV (reference sequence). The length of the CDR3 is 14 residues. DNA for the CDR3: TGTGCCAGCAGTTTGAGGACAGGGATGACTGAAGCTTTCTTT. Its protein product is CASSLRTGMTEAFF.